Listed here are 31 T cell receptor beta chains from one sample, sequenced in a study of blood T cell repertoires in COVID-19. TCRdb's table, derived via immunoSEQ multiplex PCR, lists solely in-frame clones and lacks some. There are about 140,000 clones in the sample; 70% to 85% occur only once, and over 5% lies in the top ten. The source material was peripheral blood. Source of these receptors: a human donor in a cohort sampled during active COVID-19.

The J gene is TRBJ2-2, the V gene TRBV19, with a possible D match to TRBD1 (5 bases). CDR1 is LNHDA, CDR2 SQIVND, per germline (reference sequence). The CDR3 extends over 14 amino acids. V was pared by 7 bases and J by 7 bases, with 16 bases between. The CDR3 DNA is TGTGCCAGTACCCTGACAGATATCGGCGGGGAGCTGTTTTTT. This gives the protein CASTLTDIGGELFF.

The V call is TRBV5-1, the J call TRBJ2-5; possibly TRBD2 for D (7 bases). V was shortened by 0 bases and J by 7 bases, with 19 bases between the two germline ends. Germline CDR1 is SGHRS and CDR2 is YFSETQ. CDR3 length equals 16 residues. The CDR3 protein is CASSLDPAGAEGTQYF. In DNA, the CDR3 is TGCGCCAGCAGCTTGGATCCGGCGGGGGCGGAGGGGACCCAGTACTTC.

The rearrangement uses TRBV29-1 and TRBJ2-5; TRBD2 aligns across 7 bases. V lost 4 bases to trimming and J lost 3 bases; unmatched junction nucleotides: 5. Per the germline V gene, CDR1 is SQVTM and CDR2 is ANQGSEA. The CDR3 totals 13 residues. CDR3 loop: CSVGASGKETQYF. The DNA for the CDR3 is TGCAGCGTTGGGGCTAGCGGAAAAGAGACCCAGTACTTC.

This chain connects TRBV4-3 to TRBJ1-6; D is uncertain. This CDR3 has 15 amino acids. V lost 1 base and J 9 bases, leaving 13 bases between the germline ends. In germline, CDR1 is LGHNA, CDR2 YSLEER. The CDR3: CASSQGIAPSSPLHF. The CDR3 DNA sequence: TGCGCCAGCAGCCAAGGCATAGCCCCCAGTTCACCCCTCCACTTT.

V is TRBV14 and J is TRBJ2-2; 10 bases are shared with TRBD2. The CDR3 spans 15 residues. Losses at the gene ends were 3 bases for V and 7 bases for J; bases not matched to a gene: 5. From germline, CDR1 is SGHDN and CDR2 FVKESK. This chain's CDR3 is CASSQRLAGLGELFF. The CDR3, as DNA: TGTGCCAGCAGCCAGCGACTAGCGGGTCTCGGGGAGCTGTTTTTT.

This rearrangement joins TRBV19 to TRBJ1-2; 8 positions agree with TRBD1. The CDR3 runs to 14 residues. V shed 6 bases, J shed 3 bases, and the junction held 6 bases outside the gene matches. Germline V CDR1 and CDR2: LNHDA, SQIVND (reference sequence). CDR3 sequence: CASRWTGNYYGYTF. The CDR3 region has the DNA TGTGCCAGTAGATGGACAGGGAATTACTATGGCTACACCTTC.

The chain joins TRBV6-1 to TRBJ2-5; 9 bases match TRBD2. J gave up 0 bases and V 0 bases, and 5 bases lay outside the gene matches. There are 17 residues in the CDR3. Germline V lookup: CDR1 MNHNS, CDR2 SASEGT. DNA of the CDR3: TGTGCCAGCAGTGAAGCTCAAGCGGGGGGTCACCAAGAGACCCAGTACTTC. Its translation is CASSEAQAGGHQETQYF.

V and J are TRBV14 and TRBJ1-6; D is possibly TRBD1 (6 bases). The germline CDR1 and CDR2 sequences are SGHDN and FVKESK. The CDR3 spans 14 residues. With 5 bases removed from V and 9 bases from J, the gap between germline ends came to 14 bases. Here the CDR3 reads CASSFDRNSSPLHF. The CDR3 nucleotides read TGTGCCAGCAGCTTCGACAGGAATTCTTCACCCCTCCACTTT.

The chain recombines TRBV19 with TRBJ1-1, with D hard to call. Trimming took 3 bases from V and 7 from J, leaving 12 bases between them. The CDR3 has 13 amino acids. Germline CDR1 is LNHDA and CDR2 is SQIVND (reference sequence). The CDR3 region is CASSISAAYEAFF. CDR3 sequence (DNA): TGTGCCAGTAGTATCTCGGCGGCTTATGAAGCTTTCTTT. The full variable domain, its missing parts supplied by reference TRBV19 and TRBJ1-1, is DGGITQSPKYLFRKEGQNVTLSCEQNLNHDAMYWYRQDPGQGLRLIYYSQIVNDFQKGDIAEGYSVSREKKESFPLTVTSAQKNPTAFYLCASSISAAYEAFFGQGTRLTVV.

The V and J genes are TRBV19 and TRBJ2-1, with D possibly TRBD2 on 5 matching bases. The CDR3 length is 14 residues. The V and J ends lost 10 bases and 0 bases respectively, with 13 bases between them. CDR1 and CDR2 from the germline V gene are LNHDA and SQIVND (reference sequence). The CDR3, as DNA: TGTGCCACCCCACGGGGTTCCTCCTACAATGAGCAGTTCTTC. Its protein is CATPRGSSYNEQFF.

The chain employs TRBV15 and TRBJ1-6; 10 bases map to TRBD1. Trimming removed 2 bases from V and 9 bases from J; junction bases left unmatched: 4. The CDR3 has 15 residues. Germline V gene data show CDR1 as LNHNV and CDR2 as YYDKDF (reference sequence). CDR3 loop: CATSRSGQGRSPLHF. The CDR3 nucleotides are TGTGCCACCAGCAGATCGGGACAGGGGCGTTCACCCCTCCACTTT.

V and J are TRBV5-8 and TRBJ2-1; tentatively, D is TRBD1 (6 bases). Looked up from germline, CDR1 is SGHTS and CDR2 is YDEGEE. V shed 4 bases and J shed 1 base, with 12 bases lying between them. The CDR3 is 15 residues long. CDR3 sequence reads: CASSLRGSSYNEQFF. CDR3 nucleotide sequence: TGTGCCAGCAGCCTCAGGGGTAGTTCCTACAATGAGCAGTTCTTC.

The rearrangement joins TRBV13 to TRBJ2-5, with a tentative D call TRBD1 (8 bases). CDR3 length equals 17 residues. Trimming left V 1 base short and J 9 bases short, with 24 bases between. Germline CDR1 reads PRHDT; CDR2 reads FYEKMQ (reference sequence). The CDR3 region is CASSLVPGGTGGEAQYF. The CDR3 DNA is TGTGCCAGCAGCTTAGTGCCGGGGGGCACAGGGGGGGAAGCCCAGTACTTC.

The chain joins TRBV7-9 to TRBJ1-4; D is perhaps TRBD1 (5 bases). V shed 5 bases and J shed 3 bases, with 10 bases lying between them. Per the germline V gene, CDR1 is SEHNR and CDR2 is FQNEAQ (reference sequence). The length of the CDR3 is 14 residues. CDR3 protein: CASSPRDSNEKLFF. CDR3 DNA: TGTGCCAGCAGCCCCAGGGACTCTAATGAAAAACTGTTTTTT.

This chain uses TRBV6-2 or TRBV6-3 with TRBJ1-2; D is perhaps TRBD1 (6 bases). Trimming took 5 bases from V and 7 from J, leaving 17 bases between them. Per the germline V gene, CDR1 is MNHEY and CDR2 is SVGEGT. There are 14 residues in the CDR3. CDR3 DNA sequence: TGTGCCAGCAGTACAGGGCGCGGGTATCTTGGCTACACCTTC. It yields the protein CASSTGRGYLGYTF.

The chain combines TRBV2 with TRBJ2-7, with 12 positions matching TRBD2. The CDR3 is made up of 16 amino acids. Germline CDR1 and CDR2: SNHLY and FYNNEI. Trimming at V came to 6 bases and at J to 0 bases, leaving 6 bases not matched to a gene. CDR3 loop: CASSFRLAGDSYEQYF. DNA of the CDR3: TGTGCCAGCAGCTTTAGACTAGCGGGGGACTCCTACGAGCAGTACTTC.

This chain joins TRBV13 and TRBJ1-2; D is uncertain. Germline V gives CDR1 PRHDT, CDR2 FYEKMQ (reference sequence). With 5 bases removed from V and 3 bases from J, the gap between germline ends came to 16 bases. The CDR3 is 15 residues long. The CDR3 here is CASSLSGKQYYGYTF. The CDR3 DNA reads TGTGCCAGCAGCCTCAGCGGGAAACAATACTATGGCTACACCTTC.

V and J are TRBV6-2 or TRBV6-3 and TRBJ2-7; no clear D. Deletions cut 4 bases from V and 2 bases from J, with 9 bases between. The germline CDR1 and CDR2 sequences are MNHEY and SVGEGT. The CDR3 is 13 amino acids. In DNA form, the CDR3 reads TGTGCCAGCAGTTTAGGTAGCACCTACGAGCAGTACTTC. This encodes CASSLGSTYEQYF.

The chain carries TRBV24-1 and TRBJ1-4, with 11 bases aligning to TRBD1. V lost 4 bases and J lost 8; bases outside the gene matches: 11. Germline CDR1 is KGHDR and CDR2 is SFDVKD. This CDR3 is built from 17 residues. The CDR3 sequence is CATSEPYGQGAREKLFF. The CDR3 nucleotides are TGTGCCACCAGTGAACCTTATGGACAGGGGGCGCGAGAAAAACTGTTTTTT.

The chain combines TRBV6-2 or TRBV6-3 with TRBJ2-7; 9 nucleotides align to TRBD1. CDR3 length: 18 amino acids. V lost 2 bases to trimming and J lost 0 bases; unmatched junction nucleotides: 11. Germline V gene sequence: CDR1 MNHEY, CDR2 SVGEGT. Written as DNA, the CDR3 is TGTGCCAGCAGTTACACGTCCGGGACAGGGAAGCTCTCCTACGAGCAGTACTTC. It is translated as CASSYTSGTGKLSYEQYF.

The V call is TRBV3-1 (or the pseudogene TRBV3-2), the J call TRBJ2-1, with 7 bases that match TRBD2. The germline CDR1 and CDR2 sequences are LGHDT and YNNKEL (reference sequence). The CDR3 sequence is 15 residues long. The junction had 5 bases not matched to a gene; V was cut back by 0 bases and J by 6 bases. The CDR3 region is CASSQEGGGVNEQFF. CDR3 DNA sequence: TGTGCCAGCAGCCAAGAAGGCGGGGGAGTCAATGAGCAGTTCTTC.

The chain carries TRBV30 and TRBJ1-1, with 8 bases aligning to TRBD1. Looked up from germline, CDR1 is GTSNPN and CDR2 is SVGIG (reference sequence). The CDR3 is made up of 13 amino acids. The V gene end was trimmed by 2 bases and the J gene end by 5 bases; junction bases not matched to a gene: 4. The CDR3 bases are TGTGCCTGGAGTCAGGGGGCTAATACTGAAGCTTTCTTT. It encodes CAWSQGANTEAFF.

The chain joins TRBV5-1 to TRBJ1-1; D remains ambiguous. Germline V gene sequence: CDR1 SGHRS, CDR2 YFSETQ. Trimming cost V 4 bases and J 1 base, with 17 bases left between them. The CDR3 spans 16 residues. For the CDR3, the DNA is TGCGCCAGCAGCACACGCCCCATTACAACGAACACTGAAGCTTTCTTT. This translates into CASSTRPITTNTEAFF.

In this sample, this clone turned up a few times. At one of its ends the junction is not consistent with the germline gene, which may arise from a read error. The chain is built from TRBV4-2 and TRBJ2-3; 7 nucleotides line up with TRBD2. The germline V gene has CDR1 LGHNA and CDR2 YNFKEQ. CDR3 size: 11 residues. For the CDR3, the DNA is TGTGCCAGCAGACCCGGGACTAAGGTTAATTTT. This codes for CASRPGTKVNF.

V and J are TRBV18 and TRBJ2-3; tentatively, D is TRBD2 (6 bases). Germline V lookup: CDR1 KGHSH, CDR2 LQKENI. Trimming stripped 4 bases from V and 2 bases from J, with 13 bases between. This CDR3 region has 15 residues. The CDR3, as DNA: TGTGCCAGCTCACTACTCTCGGGGGACACAGATACGCAGTATTTT. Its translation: CASSLLSGDTDTQYF.

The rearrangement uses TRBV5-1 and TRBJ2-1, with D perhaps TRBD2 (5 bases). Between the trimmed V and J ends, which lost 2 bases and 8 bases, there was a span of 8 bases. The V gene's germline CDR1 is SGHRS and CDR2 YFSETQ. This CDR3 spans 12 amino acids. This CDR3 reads CASSFGVDEQFF. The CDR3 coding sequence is TGCGCCAGCAGCTTCGGGGTCGATGAGCAGTTCTTC.

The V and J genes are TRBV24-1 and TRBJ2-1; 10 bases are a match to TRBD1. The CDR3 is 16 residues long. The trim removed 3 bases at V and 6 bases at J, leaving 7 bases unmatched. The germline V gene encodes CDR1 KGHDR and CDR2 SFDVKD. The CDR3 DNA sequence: TGTGCCACCAGTGATCCGCCCCGGACAGGGGGCAATGAGCAGTTCTTC. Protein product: CATSDPPRTGGNEQFF.

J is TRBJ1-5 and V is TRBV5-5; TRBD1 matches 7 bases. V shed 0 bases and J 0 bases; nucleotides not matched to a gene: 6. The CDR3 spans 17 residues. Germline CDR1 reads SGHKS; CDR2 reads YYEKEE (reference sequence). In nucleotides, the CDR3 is TGTGCCAGCAGCTTGGCCGTGGGACAGAGTAGCAATCAGCCCCAGCATTTT. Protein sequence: CASSLAVGQSSNQPQHF.

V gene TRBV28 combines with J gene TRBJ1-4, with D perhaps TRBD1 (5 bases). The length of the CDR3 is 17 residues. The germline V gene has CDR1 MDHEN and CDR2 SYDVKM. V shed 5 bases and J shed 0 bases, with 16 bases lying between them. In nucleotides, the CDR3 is TGTGCCAGCAGTCCCACGGGGGGAAGAGCAACTAATGAAAAACTGTTTTTT. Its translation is CASSPTGGRATNEKLFF.

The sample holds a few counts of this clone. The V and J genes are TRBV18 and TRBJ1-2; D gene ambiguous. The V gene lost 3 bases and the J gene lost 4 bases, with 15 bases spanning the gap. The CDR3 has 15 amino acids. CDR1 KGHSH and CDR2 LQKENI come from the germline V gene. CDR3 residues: CASSPDYSFGYGYTF. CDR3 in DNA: TGTGCCAGCTCACCGGATTACAGTTTTGGCTATGGCTACACCTTC.

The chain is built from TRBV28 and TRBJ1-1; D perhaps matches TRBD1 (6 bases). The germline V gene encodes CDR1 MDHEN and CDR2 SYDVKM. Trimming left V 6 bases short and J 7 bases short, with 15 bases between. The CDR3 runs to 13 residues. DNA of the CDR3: TGTGCCAGCAGCTCAGGGGCCCACAGTGAAGCTTTCTTT. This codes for CASSSGAHSEAFF.